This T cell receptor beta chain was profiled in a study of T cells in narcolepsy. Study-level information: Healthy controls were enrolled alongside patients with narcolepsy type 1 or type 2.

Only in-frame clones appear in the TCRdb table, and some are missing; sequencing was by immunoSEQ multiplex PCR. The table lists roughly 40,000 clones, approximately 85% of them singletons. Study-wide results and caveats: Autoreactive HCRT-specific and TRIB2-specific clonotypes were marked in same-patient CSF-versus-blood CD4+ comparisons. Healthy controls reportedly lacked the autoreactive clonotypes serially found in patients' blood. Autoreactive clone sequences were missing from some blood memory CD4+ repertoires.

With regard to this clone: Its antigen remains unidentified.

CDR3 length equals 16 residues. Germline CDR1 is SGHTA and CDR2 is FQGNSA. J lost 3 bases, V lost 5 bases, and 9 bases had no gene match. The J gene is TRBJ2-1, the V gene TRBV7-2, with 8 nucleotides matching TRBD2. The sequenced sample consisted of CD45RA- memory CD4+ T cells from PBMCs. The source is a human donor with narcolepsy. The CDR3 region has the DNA TGTGCCAGCAGCCCCCGCGCGGGGGGCATCTACAATGAGCAGTTCTTC. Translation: CASSPRAGGIYNEQFF.